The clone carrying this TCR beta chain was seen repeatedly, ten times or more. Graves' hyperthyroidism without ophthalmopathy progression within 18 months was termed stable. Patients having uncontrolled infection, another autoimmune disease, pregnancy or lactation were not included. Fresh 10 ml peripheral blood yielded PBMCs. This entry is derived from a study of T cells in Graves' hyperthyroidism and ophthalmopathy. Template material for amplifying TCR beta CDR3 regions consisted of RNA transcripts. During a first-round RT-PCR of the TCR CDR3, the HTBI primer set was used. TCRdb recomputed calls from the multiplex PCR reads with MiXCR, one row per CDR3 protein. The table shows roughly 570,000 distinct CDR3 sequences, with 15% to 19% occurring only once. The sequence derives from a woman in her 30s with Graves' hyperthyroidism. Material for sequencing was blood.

CDR3: CASSLAGNINEQYF. The CDR3, as DNA: TGTGCCAGCAGTTTGGCCGGGAATATCAACGAGCAGTACTTC. This chain uses TRBV12-3 or TRBV12-4 with TRBJ2-7; tentatively, D is TRBD2 (5 bases). The CDR3 has 14 residues. V was pared by 3 bases and J by 5 bases, with 14 bases between.